This T cell receptor (beta chain) was obtained from a study of blood T cell repertoires in COVID-19. Profiling relied on immunoSEQ multiplex PCR, and the TCRdb table lists in-frame clones only, not all of them. The sample includes 150,000 or so clones, roughly 84% of them seen just once. The ends lost 3 bases at V and 4 bases at J; junction bases unmatched: 9. The CDR3 runs to 15 residues. Germline assignment: CDR1 MNHEY and CDR2 SVGEGT. This receptor was obtained from a woman in her sixties with acute or convalescent COVID-19. The chain employs TRBV6-2 or TRBV6-3 and TRBJ2-7; 7 bases fit TRBD1. What was sequenced was peripheral blood. CDR3 nucleotides: TGTGCCAGCAGTTATTCCGGACAGGCGACTTACGAGCAGTACTTC. Its translation: CASSYSGQATYEQYF.